Listed below are T cell receptor beta chains from one sample, sequenced in a study of T cells after posttransplantation cyclophosphamide. The table came from immunoSEQ multiplex PCR; TCRdb's copy has only in-frame clones and leaves some out. The profile shows tens of thousands of clones, roughly 85% of them singletons. The source was PBMCs, collected 362 days after allogeneic stem cell transplant with calcineurin inhibitor and methotrexate. The receptors come from a female patient aged 25-40 years who received an allogeneic stem cell transplant from an unrelated donor, was CMV-positive, and had acute and chronic GVHD. The T cells may partly be graft donor cells. Both conserved end residues are part of each CDR3. A D gene is named only where the DNA matches it firmly.

d_call: TRBD1; j_call: TRBJ1-2; v_call: TRBV7-8; cdr3_aa: CASSSGTGFGYTF
d_call: -; j_call: TRBJ1-1; v_call: TRBV28; cdr3_aa: CASSLGGGANTEAFF
d_call: -; j_call: TRBJ1-3; v_call: TRBV19; cdr3_aa: CASSIRERDTIYF
d_call: -; j_call: TRBJ1-5; v_call: TRBV4-3; cdr3_aa: CASSQERDQPQHF
d_call: -; j_call: TRBJ2-7; v_call: TRBV19; cdr3_aa: CASRQTARYEQYF
d_call: TRBD1; j_call: TRBJ1-1; v_call: TRBV23-1; cdr3_aa: CASSHRDRGEAFF
d_call: TRBD1; j_call: TRBJ1-4; v_call: TRBV4-3; cdr3_aa: CASSQDFPGGEKLFF
d_call: -; j_call: TRBJ2-7; v_call: TRBV7-9; cdr3_aa: CASSPSGVPSYEQYF
d_call: -; j_call: TRBJ2-3; v_call: TRBV10-1; cdr3_aa: CASSLNPQDLQYF
d_call: -; j_call: TRBJ1-2; v_call: TRBV5-8; cdr3_aa: CASSLGPTGFYGYTF
d_call: -; j_call: TRBJ1-2; v_call: TRBV10-3; cdr3_aa: CATESGSGDFGYTF
d_call: -; j_call: TRBJ2-7; v_call: TRBV29-1; cdr3_aa: CSVELVAGQGPSAEQYF
d_call: -; j_call: TRBJ1-3; v_call: TRBV5-1; cdr3_aa: CASSDRPTSGNTIYF
d_call: TRBD2; j_call: TRBJ2-1; v_call: TRBV19; cdr3_aa: CASSMTSDPNEQFF
d_call: -; j_call: TRBJ2-7; v_call: TRBV11-2; cdr3_aa: CASSLESGSYEQYF
d_call: TRBD2; j_call: TRBJ2-5; v_call: TRBV10-2; cdr3_aa: CASSDVLAGVRGGTQYF
d_call: TRBD2; j_call: TRBJ2-1; v_call: TRBV4-3; cdr3_aa: CASSPPSAGVRHEQFF
d_call: -; j_call: TRBJ2-7; v_call: TRBV27; cdr3_aa: CASSDRRGPYEQYF
d_call: TRBD1; j_call: TRBJ1-2; v_call: TRBV6-1; cdr3_aa: CASSPPEQGNGYTF
d_call: TRBD2; j_call: TRBJ2-1; v_call: TRBV6-5; cdr3_aa: CASSVAGTNEQFF
d_call: TRBD1; j_call: TRBJ2-4; v_call: TRBV11-3; cdr3_aa: CASSLGTGAKNIQYF
d_call: TRBD1; j_call: TRBJ2-7; v_call: TRBV7-9; cdr3_aa: CASSSQGALGAEQYF
d_call: -; j_call: TRBJ2-1; v_call: TRBV9; cdr3_aa: CASSRGGSYNEQFF
d_call: -; j_call: TRBJ2-1; v_call: TRBV28; cdr3_aa: CASSLLNEQFF
d_call: TRBD2; j_call: TRBJ2-1; v_call: TRBV7-9; cdr3_aa: CASSLRGAGGSYNEQFF
d_call: -; j_call: -; v_call: TRBV2; cdr3_aa: CASAAYGVMYNEQFF
d_call: TRBD2; j_call: TRBJ2-1; v_call: TRBV7-2; cdr3_aa: CASSPTSGTANEQFF
d_call: -; j_call: TRBJ2-1; v_call: TRBV7-2; cdr3_aa: CASSLDSYNEQFF
d_call: -; j_call: TRBJ1-2; v_call: TRBV29-1; cdr3_aa: CSVRRGHYGYTF
d_call: -; j_call: TRBJ2-1; v_call: TRBV6-1; cdr3_aa: CASSEARGINRHEQFF
d_call: -; j_call: TRBJ1-6; v_call: TRBV19; cdr3_aa: CAIRASRDSPLHF
d_call: -; j_call: TRBJ1-1; v_call: TRBV7-3; cdr3_aa: CASSKLGGGNTEAFF
d_call: TRBD2; j_call: TRBJ2-7; v_call: TRBV5-1; cdr3_aa: CASSLGAGGEQYF
d_call: TRBD1; j_call: TRBJ1-2; v_call: TRBV6-5; cdr3_aa: CASSYFGTGVGYTF
d_call: TRBD1; j_call: TRBJ2-5; v_call: TRBV7-6; cdr3_aa: CASSLDRGRLEAAPLQYF
d_call: -; j_call: TRBJ2-1; v_call: TRBV2; cdr3_aa: CASSDNEQFF
d_call: -; j_call: TRBJ1-5; v_call: TRBV19; cdr3_aa: CASDWGVRNQPQHF
d_call: -; j_call: TRBJ1-4; v_call: TRBV6-1; cdr3_aa: CASTPQGAEKLFF
d_call: TRBD2; j_call: TRBJ2-3; v_call: TRBV7-9; cdr3_aa: CASSRRTAPQGGGTDTQYF
d_call: -; j_call: TRBJ1-2; v_call: TRBV30; cdr3_aa: CASPTQVNYGYTF
d_call: TRBD1; j_call: TRBJ2-3; v_call: TRBV6-1; cdr3_aa: CAREGQGSTDTQYF
d_call: -; j_call: TRBJ2-1; v_call: TRBV7-3; cdr3_aa: CASSFAGSSYNEQFF
d_call: -; j_call: TRBJ2-5; v_call: TRBV5-4; cdr3_aa: CASSLASETQYF
d_call: -; j_call: TRBJ2-3; v_call: TRBV5-1; cdr3_aa: CASSSAAGTSTDTQYF
d_call: TRBD2; j_call: TRBJ2-3; v_call: TRBV2; cdr3_aa: CASSEGGRGTDTQYF
d_call: -; j_call: TRBJ1-5; v_call: TRBV10-3; cdr3_aa: CATQDSSNQPQHF
d_call: TRBD1; j_call: TRBJ2-1; v_call: TRBV6-5; cdr3_aa: CASSRTGGGYNEQFF
d_call: -; j_call: TRBJ2-3; v_call: TRBV7-2; cdr3_aa: CASSLDSDTQYF
d_call: TRBD2; j_call: TRBJ2-3; v_call: TRBV5-5; cdr3_aa: CASSLAGYTDTQYF
d_call: -; j_call: TRBJ2-7; v_call: TRBV7-9; cdr3_aa: CASRGSSGYEQYF
d_call: TRBD2; j_call: TRBJ2-5; v_call: TRBV7-2; cdr3_aa: CASSFQASGQKTQYF
d_call: -; j_call: TRBJ2-3; v_call: TRBV6-1; cdr3_aa: CASSPIDTQYF
d_call: -; j_call: TRBJ2-7; v_call: TRBV30; cdr3_aa: CAWSVLPVSYEQYF